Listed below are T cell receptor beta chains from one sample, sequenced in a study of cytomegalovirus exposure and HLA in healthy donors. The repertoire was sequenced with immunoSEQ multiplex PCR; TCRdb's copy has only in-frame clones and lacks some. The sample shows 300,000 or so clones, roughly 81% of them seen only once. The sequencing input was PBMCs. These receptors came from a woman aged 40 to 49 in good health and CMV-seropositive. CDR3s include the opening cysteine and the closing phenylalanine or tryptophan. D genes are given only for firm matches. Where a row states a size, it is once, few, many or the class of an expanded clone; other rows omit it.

CASSEGLLAEAFF TGTGCCAGCAGTGAAGGACTTTTGGCTGAAGCTTTCTTT TRBV25-1 NA TRBJ1-1 few
CASWDSDVRYGYTF TGTGCCAGCTGGGACAGCGATGTCCGCTATGGCTACACCTTC TRBV27 TRBD1 TRBJ1-2 NA
CASSTTLNYGYTF TGTGCCAGTAGTACGACACTGAACTATGGCTACACCTTC TRBV19 NA TRBJ1-2 NA
CATRGTGGAGAEPQHF TGTGCCACCAGGGGGACAGGGGGCGCGGGCGCGGAGCCCCAGCATTTT TRBV15 TRBD1 TRBJ1-5 once
CASSPGQGAYWQPQHF TGTGCCAGTAGTCCGGGACAGGGGGCTTATTGGCAGCCCCAGCATTTT TRBV19 TRBD1 TRBJ1-5 NA
CASSMGLAGGEETQYF TGTGCCAGTAGTATGGGACTAGCGGGAGGGGAAGAGACCCAGTACTTC TRBV19 TRBD2 TRBJ2-5 once
CASRDSLNYGYTF TGTGCCAGCAGGGACAGCCTTAACTATGGCTACACCTTC TRBV6-6 NA TRBJ1-2 NA
CASSLVLAGAYEQYF TGCGCCAGCAGCTTGGTATTAGCGGGGGCCTACGAGCAGTACTTC TRBV5-1 TRBD2 TRBJ2-7 NA
CSVGGTVGMTDTQYF TGCAGCGTCGGAGGGACAGTTGGGATGACAGATACGCAGTATTTT TRBV29-1 NA TRBJ2-3 NA
CASSLGSSGQQETQYF TGTGCTAGCAGCTTAGGGTCTAGCGGGCAACAAGAGACCCAGTACTTC TRBV7-7 TRBD2 TRBJ2-5 NA
CASSPRLGRNTGELFF TGTGCCAGCAGCCCCAGACTGGGGAGGAACACCGGGGAGCTGTTTTTT TRBV11-3 NA TRBJ2-2 NA
CSARWSAQAFF TGCAGCGCGCGATGGAGTGCGCAAGCTTTCTTT TRBV29-1 NA TRBJ1-1 NA
CASTLGEEYYEQYF TGTGCCAGCACACTTGGGGAGGAATACTACGAGCAGTACTTC TRBV6-1 NA TRBJ2-7 NA
CAISIDRATGGYTF TGTGCCATCAGTATAGACAGGGCCACGGGTGGCTACACCTTC TRBV10-3 TRBD1 TRBJ1-2 NA
CASSFRQTDFSYEQYF TGTGCCAGCAGTTTTCGACAGACCGACTTCTCCTACGAGCAGTACTTC TRBV28 NA TRBJ2-7 NA
CASSLNQRESYEQYF TGCGCCAGCAGCTTGAACCAGCGGGAGTCCTACGAGCAGTACTTC TRBV5-1 TRBD2 TRBJ2-7 once
CAISGGLGANVLTF TGTGCCATCAGCGGGGGGCTCGGGGCCAACGTCCTGACTTTC TRBV10-3 NA TRBJ2-6 NA
CASSLVSSRVDTIYF TGTGCCAGCAGCTTAGTGTCCAGCAGGGTGGACACCATATATTTT TRBV7-2 NA TRBJ1-3 NA
CASSPQRVGQVYNEQFF TGTGCCAGCTCACCACAAAGGGTGGGACAGGTCTACAATGAGCAGTTCTTC TRBV18 TRBD1 TRBJ2-1 NA
CASSPGLSYEQYF TGTGCCAGCAGTCCTGGACTCTCCTACGAGCAGTACTTC TRBV27 NA TRBJ2-7 NA
CAWTPTGILYEQYF TGTGCCTGGACCCCGACAGGGATCCTTTACGAGCAGTACTTC TRBV30 TRBD1 TRBJ2-7 NA
CAWRRQAYTEAFF TGTGCCTGGAGAAGGCAGGCCTACACTGAAGCTTTCTTT TRBV30 NA TRBJ1-1 NA
CASSYSEGQSYEQYF TGTGCCAGCAGTTACTCGGAGGGACAGAGCTACGAGCAGTACTTC TRBV6-5 NA TRBJ2-7 NA
CASSSSWDRVPSEQFF TGCGCCAGCAGCTCGTCGTGGGACAGGGTCCCCTCTGAGCAGTTCTTC TRBV5-1 TRBD1 TRBJ2-1 NA
CASTQGAYEQYF TGTGCCAGCACCCAGGGGGCCTACGAGCAGTACTTC TRBV28 TRBD1 TRBJ2-7 NA
CASSYTTGLNEKLFF TGTGCCAGCAGCTATACGACAGGGCTTAATGAAAAACTGTTTTTT TRBV9 TRBD1 TRBJ1-4 few
CARAGGRQETQYF TGTGCCAGAGCGGGAGGGCGACAAGAGACCCAGTACTTC TRBV19 TRBD2 TRBJ2-5 NA
CASSLGVRGETQYF TGTGCCAGCAGCTTAGGGGTCCGCGGGGAGACCCAGTACTTC TRBV7-2 NA TRBJ2-5 NA
CASSLDNSGRVQDTQYF TGTGCCAGCAGCTTAGATAATAGCGGGAGGGTGCAAGATACGCAGTATTTT TRBV11-1 TRBD2 TRBJ2-3 NA
CSTGSNTEAFF TGCAGTACCGGTTCGAACACTGAAGCTTTCTTT TRBV20-1 NA TRBJ1-1 NA
CAITGQESTGELFF TGTGCCATCACAGGACAGGAGAGCACCGGGGAGCTGTTTTTT TRBV10-3 TRBD1 TRBJ2-2 NA
CASMLSDTEAFF TGTGCCAGCATGCTATCCGACACTGAAGCTTTCTTT TRBV7-9 NA TRBJ1-1 NA
CASRAQANYEQYF TGTGCCAGCAGGGCGCAGGCAAACTACGAGCAGTACTTC TRBV2 NA TRBJ2-7 NA
CASSPGQSQETQYF TGTGCCAGCAGCCCTGGACAATCCCAAGAGACCCAGTACTTC TRBV7-2 NA TRBJ2-5 NA
CASTPGTDNEKLFF TGTGCCAGTACCCCCGGGACAGATAATGAAAAACTGTTTTTT TRBV19 TRBD1 TRBJ1-4 NA
CASSDAGTFTDTQYF TGTGCCAGCAGTGATGCGGGAACATTCACAGATACGCAGTATTTT TRBV25-1 NA TRBJ2-3 once
CASSLARPPGTEAFF TGTGCCAGCAGCTTAGCCCGGCCCCCGGGCACTGAAGCTTTCTTT TRBV7-2 NA TRBJ1-1 few
CASRTGEGYGYTF TGTGCCAGCCGGACAGGGGAAGGCTATGGCTACACCTTC TRBV28 TRBD1 TRBJ1-2 NA
CASSPRSSYEQYF TGTGCCAGCAGTCCGAGGAGCTCCTACGAGCAGTACTTC TRBV27 NA TRBJ2-7 NA
CASSLGLVANEQFF TGTGCCAGCAGCTTAGGACTAGTGGCCAATGAGCAGTTCTTC TRBV7-9 NA TRBJ2-1 NA
CASSLGVLAGNYYEQYF TGTGCCAGCAGCTTAGGGGTGCTAGCGGGAAACTACTACGAGCAGTACTTC TRBV7-6 TRBD2 TRBJ2-7 NA
CASSEIAGDTGELFF TGTGCCAGCAGTGAGATAGCGGGAGACACCGGGGAGCTGTTTTTT TRBV2 TRBD2 TRBJ2-2 NA
CASSQSPSGANQPQHF TGTGCCAGTAGCCAAAGCCCTTCAGGGGCTAATCAGCCCCAGCATTTT TRBV19 NA TRBJ1-5 once
CASTPSGVGNEQFF TGTGCCAGCACCCCTTCGGGAGTAGGCAATGAGCAGTTCTTC TRBV7-3 NA TRBJ2-1 NA
CASSLVGTSGRPETQYF TGTGCCAGCAGCTTAGTAGGGACTAGCGGGAGACCGGAGACCCAGTACTTC TRBV11-3 TRBD2 TRBJ2-5 NA
CASRSPSGRNTGELFF TGTGCCAGCAGATCCCCTAGCGGGAGGAACACCGGGGAGCTGTTTTTT TRBV28 TRBD2 TRBJ2-2 NA
CASSQDPFIGLAINEQFF TGCGCCAGCAGCCAAGATCCATTTATAGGACTAGCGATTAATGAGCAGTTCTTC TRBV4-3 TRBD2 TRBJ2-1 NA
CASSALSGAVTEAFF TGTGCCAGCTCCGCCCTTAGTGGGGCCGTAACTGAAGCTTTCTTT TRBV18 NA TRBJ1-1 NA
CASTKTGSNNQPQHF TGTGCCAGCACCAAGACAGGGTCGAACAATCAGCCCCAGCATTTT TRBV2 TRBD1 TRBJ1-5 NA
CASSQGRAGTGELFF TGTGCCAGCAGTCAGGGGAGGGCCGGCACCGGGGAGCTGTTTTTT TRBV7-8 NA TRBJ2-2 NA
CASSPEGRTQHF TGTGCCAGCAGCCCTGAGGGGAGGACCCAGCATTTT TRBV6-5 NA TRBJ1-5 NA